This T cell receptor beta chain stems from a study of identical twins. Broader study findings: Twins shared beta out-of-frame sequences in excess, but this excess was weaker.

Template switching introduced a universal primer site, and the cDNA bore unique molecular identifiers. TCRdb redid the calling of the 5' RACE reads with MiXCR, one entry per CDR3 protein. The data show more than 1.5 million distinct CDR3 sequences, under 35% seen once. This clonotype was observed a handful of times. What it binds is unknown. The CDR3 spans 13 residues. Trimming left V 5 bases short and J 3 bases short, with 10 bases between. Per germline, CDR1 MNHNS and CDR2 SASEGT. The material sequenced was cord blood. The rearrangement joins TRBV6-1 to TRBJ1-1; unclear D gene. The receptor comes from a newborn girl in good health. The CDR3 reads CASSFEYDTEAFF. The CDR3 DNA reads as TGTGCCAGCAGTTTCGAATACGACACTGAAGCTTTCTTT.